The entry that follows covers one T cell receptor (beta chain) sequence. Its target is unknown. This specimen belongs to a study of PD-1 blockade in classical Hodgkin lymphoma. Study-wide points: TCR diversity at baseline was reported to be reduced in newly diagnosed patients relative to healthy donors.

TCRdb's copy holds only in-frame clones and misses some; the assay was immunoSEQ multiplex PCR. The repertoire consists of about 25,000 clones, with over 85% occurring once and the leading ten covering approximately 4%. CDR1 SGHTA and CDR2 FQGNSA come from the germline V gene. V was pared by 4 bases and J by 5 bases, with 17 bases between. The CDR3 runs 15 residues. Time point specified: newly diagnosed, previously untreated cHL patient sample. Comparison came from newly diagnosed, untreated classical Hodgkin lymphoma PBMCs. J is TRBJ1-1 and V is TRBV7-2; D call uncertain. The receptor comes from a human donor with classical Hodgkin lymphoma. The sequenced sample was peripheral blood mononuclear cells (PBMCs). The CDR3 DNA sequence: TGTGCCAGCAGCTCTAAGCACGGTACGGTGACTGAAGCTTTCTTT. Its protein is CASSSKHGTVTEAFF. The complete variable domain, with remaining parts taken from reference TRBV7-2 and TRBJ1-1, reads GAGVSQSPSNKVTEKGKDVELRCDPISGHTALYWYRQSLGQGLEFLIYFQGNSAPDKSGLPSDRFSAERTGGSVSTLTIQRTQQEDSAVYLCASSSKHGTVTEAFFGQGTRLTVV.